This T cell receptor (beta chain) originates from a study of beta chain features in type 1 diabetes. This CDR3 is 15 amino acids long. The V end was cut by 3 bases, the J end by 5 bases, with 14 bases between. Germline CDR1 reads SGHTA; CDR2 reads FQGNSA. Isolated RNA was reverse transcribed in full, so expressed TCRB transcripts were sequenced. The average output of naive, central memory and regulatory T cell samples was approximately 3.7 million reads. Clones were read by immunoSEQ multiplex PCR, and TCRdb kept only the in-frame ones, dropping some. The data hold about 930,000 clones, with 17% observed a single time.

The sample comprised naive CD4+ T cells from blood. The sequence derives from a young woman in good health. The chain couples TRBV7-2 to TRBJ1-5; possible D gene TRBD1, 6 bases. CDR3: CASSLNRVLDQPQHF. In DNA form, the CDR3 reads TGTGCCAGCAGCTTGAACAGGGTATTGGATCAGCCCCAGCATTTT.